These 27 T cell receptor beta chains were sequenced from one sample in a study of shared clonotypes between healthy human individuals. Produced via immunoSEQ multiplex PCR; TCRdb's table is partial and in-frame only. This table has about 1 million clones, around 82% appearing once. Material for sequencing was memory CD4+ T cells from PBMCs. This sample's subset: CD45RA-negative fraction. These receptors came from a man younger than 35 in good health. Some clones in this sample may be carry-over from other donors' samples.

The chain carries TRBV5-1 and TRBJ2-1; D may be TRBD1 or TRBD2 (5 bases each). The CDR3 is made up of 17 amino acids. Trimming pared 6 bases from V and 3 bases from J, leaving 22 bases between. Per germline, CDR1 SGHRS and CDR2 YFSETQ. CDR3 loop: CASTPNSGTVNYNEQFF. The CDR3 DNA sequence: TGCGCCAGCACCCCTAACTCCGGGACGGTGAACTACAATGAGCAGTTCTTC. The full variable domain, with the rest looked up from reference TRBV5-1 and TRBJ2-1, is KAGVTQTPRYLIKTRGQQVTLSCSPISGHRSVSWYQQTPGQGLQFLFEYFSETQRNKGNFPGRFSGRQFSNSRSEMNVSTLELGDSALYLCASTPNSGTVNYNEQFFGPGTRLTVL.

V and J are TRBV5-4 and TRBJ2-1, with 9 bases identical to TRBD2. Germline loops: CDR1 SGHNT, CDR2 YYREEE (reference sequence). V shed 2 bases, J shed 2 bases, and the junction held 8 bases outside the gene matches. CDR3 length: 17 residues. CDR3 DNA: TGTGCCAGCAGCTTTGTGGGCGGGAGGGGGGCCTACAATGAGCAGTTCTTC. It encodes CASSFVGGRGAYNEQFF.

The chain employs TRBV6-4 and TRBJ2-1, with D perhaps TRBD1 (6 bases). Trimming cost V 10 bases and J 3 bases, with 10 bases left between them. The germline gives CDR1 MRHNA, CDR2 SNTAGT. CDR3 length: 12 residues. This CDR3 is CATWGHYNEQFF. In nucleotides, the CDR3 is TGTGCCACATGGGGACACTACAATGAGCAGTTCTTC.

This clone was picked up one time. V is TRBV11-2 and J is TRBJ2-1; 9 positions agree with TRBD2. The CDR3 is 16 amino acids. Germline CDR1 and CDR2: SGHAT and FQNNGV. The J segment lost 4 bases and the V segment lost 1 base, leaving 5 bases of the junction unmatched. This CDR3 reads CASSLGSGRRYNEQFF. The CDR3 DNA is TGTGCCAGCAGCTTAGGAAGCGGGAGGCGGTACAATGAGCAGTTCTTC.

The chain carries TRBV9 and TRBJ1-2; D possibly corresponds to TRBD1 (6 bases). Per germline, CDR1 SGDLS and CDR2 YYNGEE. The CDR3 length is 14 residues. Deletions cut 0 bases from V and 4 bases from J, with 10 bases between. CDR3 DNA: TGTGCCAGCAGCGTAGGGACAGCTTCCTATGGCTACACCTTC. As protein: CASSVGTASYGYTF. The complete variable domain, with remaining parts taken from reference TRBV9 and TRBJ1-2, reads DSGVTQTPKHLITATGQRVTLRCSPRSGDLSVYWYQQSLDQGLQFLIQYYNGEERAKGNILERFSAQQFPDLHSELNLSSLELGDSALYFCASSVGTASYGYTFGSGTRLTVV.

This clone was detected only a few times. This chain links TRBV5-4 with TRBJ2-6; tentatively, D is TRBD2 (7 bases). The V end was cut by 4 bases, the J end by 2 bases, with 22 bases between. The CDR3 loop spans 19 amino acids. Germline values: CDR1 SGHNT, CDR2 YYREEE (reference sequence). CDR3 sequence (DNA): TGTGCCAGCAGCCGAGGGGGAGTGGCGGGAGTGGCTGGGGCCAACGTCCTGACTTTC. Protein: CASSRGGVAGVAGANVLTF.

CDR3 sequence: CASSSLTPPYEQYF. In nucleotides, the CDR3 is TGTGCCAGCAGCTCTCTGACACCCCCCTACGAGCAGTACTTC. V usage is TRBV7-9 and J usage is TRBJ2-7; D call uncertain. Germline lookup yields CDR1 SEHNR and CDR2 FQNEAQ (reference sequence). This CDR3 region has 14 residues. V was cut by 4 bases and J by 2 bases, with 12 bases left in between. The variable domain in full, with the rest retrieved from reference TRBV7-9 and TRBJ2-7, is DTGVSQNPRHKITKRGQNVTFRCDPISEHNRLYWYRQTLGQGPEFLTYFQNEAQLEKSRLLSDRFSAERPKGSFSTLEIQRTEQGDSAMYLCASSSLTPPYEQYFGPGTRLTVT.

V and J are TRBV5-1 and TRBJ2-7; a weak D match, TRBD2 (6 bases). Trimming removed 1 base at V and 0 bases at J, with 14 bases between. This CDR3 is built from 16 residues. Germline V gene lookup returns CDR1 SGHRS and CDR2 YFSETQ. The DNA of the CDR3 is TGCGCCAGCAGCTTGAATCCGGGGGATAGCTCCTACGAGCAGTACTTC. Protein product: CASSLNPGDSSYEQYF.

V usage is TRBV6-6 and J usage is TRBJ1-1, with D possibly TRBD1 on 6 matching bases. Germline V gene data show CDR1 as MNHNY and CDR2 as SVGAGI (reference sequence). This CDR3 has 14 amino acids. The ends were cut back, 4 bases at V and 5 bases at J, with 14 bases in the middle. CDR3: CASSFFPGETEAFF. CDR3 DNA: TGTGCCAGCAGTTTCTTTCCAGGGGAGACTGAAGCTTTCTTT.

A single count supports this clone. The CDR3 nucleotides are TGTGCCAGCATGTTTCAGGAGATCTATGGCTACACCTTC. Amino acid sequence: CASMFQEIYGYTF. The V gene is TRBV28, the J gene TRBJ1-2; the D is unclear. From germline, CDR1 is MDHEN and CDR2 SYDVKM. The CDR3 loop spans 13 amino acids. Trimming removed 7 bases at V and 4 bases at J, with 13 bases between.

This chain connects TRBV7-7 to TRBJ2-5; possibly TRBD1 for D (5 bases). V lost 6 bases to trimming and J lost 0 bases, with 11 bases between them. The germline gives CDR1 SSHAT, CDR2 FNYEAQ (reference sequence). The CDR3 extends over 14 amino acids. The CDR3 loop is CASRGARYQETQYF. CDR3 bases: TGTGCCAGCAGAGGGGCGAGGTACCAAGAGACCCAGTACTTC. The whole variable domain, remainder taken from reference TRBV7-7 and TRBJ2-5, is GAGVSQSPRYKVTKRGQDVTLRCDPISSHATLYWYQQALGQGPEFLTYFNYEAQPDKSGLPSDRFSAERPEGSISTLTIQRTEQRDSAMYRCASRGARYQETQYFGPGTRLLVL.

V usage is TRBV25-1 and J usage is TRBJ1-5; the D gene is possibly TRBD1 (5 bases). In germline, CDR1 is MGHDK, CDR2 SYGVNS. The germline V and J ends were trimmed by 0 bases and 6 bases, with 15 bases remaining between them. This CDR3 is 16 amino acids long. CDR3 residues: CASSEYSQGGAQPQHF. The CDR3 DNA sequence: TGTGCCAGCAGTGAATATTCGCAGGGCGGTGCTCAGCCCCAGCATTTT.

V gene TRBV4-1 combines with J gene TRBJ1-5; D gene unclear. The CDR3 contains 13 residues. V dropped 4 bases and J dropped 1 base, with 5 bases sitting between them. In germline, CDR1 is MGHRA, CDR2 YSYEKL. Here the CDR3 reads CASSPDSNQPQHF. The DNA of the CDR3 is TGCGCCAGCAGCCCGGACAGCAATCAGCCCCAGCATTTT.

V gene TRBV5-6 combines with J gene TRBJ2-6; TRBD2 is a possible D gene (6 bases). The CDR3 is made up of 15 amino acids. The V gene lost 4 bases and the J gene lost 7 bases, with 15 bases spanning the gap. CDR1 and CDR2 from the germline V gene are SGHDT and YYEEEE. The CDR3 DNA follows: TGTGCCAGCAGCCGCGGAGGGCTCGTCGCCAACGTCCTGACTTTC. Amino acids: CASSRGGLVANVLTF.

The rearrangement joins TRBV6-6 to TRBJ1-5; D is undetermined. The CDR3 length is 12 residues. Between the trimmed V and J ends, which lost 7 bases and 3 bases, there was a span of 7 bases. Germline V CDR1 and CDR2: MNHNY, SVGAGI (reference sequence). The CDR3 DNA reads as TGTGCCAGCATGGACCCCAATCAGCCCCAGCATTTT. Its protein is CASMDPNQPQHF.

DNA of the CDR3: TGCAGCGTTGGTGCAGGGGATACGCAGTATTTT. Translating it yields CSVGAGDTQYF. This chain connects TRBV29-1 to TRBJ2-3; D possibly corresponds to TRBD1 (5 bases). This CDR3 spans 11 amino acids. Germline V gene sequence: CDR1 SQVTM, CDR2 ANQGSEA. The germline V and J ends were trimmed by 4 bases and 6 bases, with 8 bases remaining between them.

This clone showed up just a few times. J is TRBJ2-1 and V is TRBV28, with D perhaps being TRBD1 or TRBD2 (5 bases each). The V gene's germline CDR1 is MDHEN and CDR2 SYDVKM. The ends were cut back, 4 bases at V and 4 bases at J, with 14 bases in the middle. The CDR3 has 15 amino acids. The CDR3 coding sequence is TGTGCCAGCAGTTCGCCCGGGACCAATTACAATGAGCAGTTCTTC. Translating it yields CASSSPGTNYNEQFF.

The rearrangement joins TRBV5-4 to TRBJ2-3; 14 bases fit TRBD2. Germline V gene lookup returns CDR1 SGHNT and CDR2 YYREEE (reference sequence). Trimming removed 4 bases from V and 3 bases from J; junction bases left unmatched: 10. CDR3 size: 18 residues. The CDR3 bases are TGTGCCAGCAGCCGGGGACTAGCGGGAGATTCGGGAACAGATACGCAGTATTTT. It codes for CASSRGLAGDSGTDTQYF.

The chain links TRBV5-6 to TRBJ2-3; D is perhaps TRBD2 (6 bases). The CDR3 length is 16 residues. V was cut by 3 bases and J by 0 bases, with 14 bases left in between. In germline, CDR1 is SGHDT, CDR2 YYEEEE. The CDR3 sequence: CASSSPGEPSTDTQYF. DNA of the CDR3: TGTGCCAGCAGCTCGCCGGGGGAACCGAGCACAGATACGCAGTATTTT.

V usage is TRBV30 and J usage is TRBJ2-7, with 7 nucleotides matching TRBD2. With 7 bases clipped from V and 7 bases from J, the junction kept 13 bases outside the gene matches. The CDR3 spans 13 residues. CDR1 GTSNPN and CDR2 SVGIG come from the germline V gene (reference sequence). CDR3 in DNA: TGTGCCTCCCTTGGGGGGAGGGCGAGAGAGCAGTACTTC. Its protein product is CASLGGRAREQYF. The full variable domain, in which reference TRBV30 and TRBJ2-7 provide the parts outside the CDR3, is SQTIHQWPATLVQPVGSPLSLECTVEGTSNPNLYWYRQAAGRGLQLLFYSVGIGQISSEVPQNLSASRPQDRQFILSSKKLLLSDSGFYLCASLGGRAREQYFGPGTRLTVT.

The chain carries TRBV7-8 and TRBJ2-7, with 9 positions matching TRBD1. V dropped 5 bases and J dropped 5; count of bases not matched to a gene: 13. The CDR3 totals 16 residues. CDR1 is SGHVS and CDR2 is FQNEAQ in the germline V gene. Here the CDR3 reads CASSPRRGQGAHEQYF. In nucleotides, the CDR3 is TGTGCCAGCAGCCCCCGCCGGGGACAGGGCGCCCACGAGCAGTACTTC.

This clone has only one observation. V usage is TRBV5-1 and J usage is TRBJ1-2, with 8 bases that match TRBD1. Germline V lookup: CDR1 SGHRS, CDR2 YFSETQ. The V and J ends lost 0 bases and 3 bases, in that order; junction bases with no gene match: 4. CDR3 length: 15 residues. The CDR3 DNA sequence: TGCGCCAGCAGCTTGGCAGGGGGCGCAGACTATGGCTACACCTTC. Protein product: CASSLAGGADYGYTF.

The rearrangement uses TRBV5-1 and TRBJ2-2; TRBD2 matches 8 bases. The CDR3 runs to 16 residues. Losses at the gene ends were 0 bases for V and 5 bases for J; bases not matched to a gene: 6. Germline values: CDR1 SGHRS, CDR2 YFSETQ. The CDR3 region is CASSLEYGRGTGELFF. The CDR3 region has the DNA TGCGCCAGCAGCTTGGAGTACGGGAGGGGTACCGGGGAGCTGTTTTTT.

The chain carries TRBV2 and TRBJ1-1; 8 bases align to TRBD1. J gave up 7 bases and V 6 bases, and 4 bases lay outside the gene matches. Germline V CDR1 and CDR2: SNHLY, FYNNEI. This CDR3 region has 12 residues. CDR3: CASSGQGIEAFF. CDR3 coding DNA: TGTGCCAGCAGCGGACAGGGAATTGAAGCTTTCTTT. The variable domain in full, completed from reference TRBV2 and TRBJ1-1, reads EPEVTQTPSHQVTQMGQEVILRCVPISNHLYFYWYRQILGQKVEFLVSFYNNEISEKSEIFDDQFSVERPDGSNFTLKIRSTKLEDSAMYFCASSGQGIEAFFGQGTRLTVV.

This chain joins TRBV6-1 and TRBJ1-5; 7 bases are a match to TRBD1. Germline lookup yields CDR1 MNHNS and CDR2 SASEGT. Trimming cost V 7 bases and J 2 bases; bases outside gene matches: 5. The CDR3 totals 14 residues. Here the CDR3 reads CASTRQGGNQPQHF. The DNA of the CDR3 is TGTGCCAGCACCCGACAGGGAGGCAATCAGCCCCAGCATTTT.

The gene calls are TRBV18 and TRBJ1-2, with 8 bases matching TRBD1. CDR1 is KGHSH and CDR2 is LQKENI in the germline V gene. CDR3 length equals 15 residues. The ends lost 2 bases at V and 1 base at J; junction bases unmatched: 3. The CDR3 nucleotides are TGTGCCAGCTCACCAGCAGGACAGGGTAACTATGGCTACACCTTC. This encodes CASSPAGQGNYGYTF. Drawing the rest from reference TRBV18 and TRBJ1-2, the complete variable domain is NAGVMQNPRHLVRRRGQEARLRCSPMKGHSHVYWYRQLPEEGLKFMVYLQKENIIDESGMPKERFSAEFPKEGPSILRIQQVVRGDSAAYFCASSPAGQGNYGYTFGSGTRLTVV.

The chain is built from TRBV5-1 and TRBJ2-2, with 7 bases lining up with TRBD1. J lost 7 bases, V lost 5 bases, and 5 bases had no gene match. The CDR3 is 13 residues long. The germline V gene encodes CDR1 SGHRS and CDR2 YFSETQ. The CDR3 is CASRKGASGELFF. CDR3 nucleotides: TGCGCCAGCAGGAAGGGGGCCAGCGGGGAGCTGTTTTTT.